This TCR beta chain came from a study of CD8 T cells in ankylosing spondylitis. Study findings and constraints: As for the disease-linked clones, they showed a CD8+ phenotype and occurred at relatively low frequencies in peripheral blood.

This clonotype was seen only a few times. Its antigen is not identified. V lost 5 bases to trimming and J lost 0 bases, with 13 bases between them. The CDR3 length is 16 residues. Germline assignment: CDR1 ENHRY and CDR2 SYGVKD. Quantitative molecular-barcoded 5'-RACE generated the TCR beta libraries. TCRdb processed the 5' RACE reads anew with MiXCR; each CDR3 protein has one entry. Among nearly 350,000 distinct CDR3 sequences listed, roughly 15% were seen once. The TCR originated in a male donor with ankylosing spondylitis or in good health (not recorded which). The chain has TRBV10-3 and TRBJ2-2; TRBD1 might be the D (5 bases). Sequencing used blood, either unsorted or a sorted T cell fraction (not recorded which). CDR3 amino acids: CAISPDSIANTGELFF. The CDR3 nucleotides read TGTGCCATCAGTCCAGACAGCATCGCGAACACCGGGGAGCTGTTTTTT.